What follows are 5 T cell receptor beta chains derived from one specimen sequenced in a study of vaccination and CD4 T cells after COVID-19. Their antigens remain unidentified. Documented treatment: roughly 10-day PBMC culture with coronavirus spike peptide pools or control peptides (ViraFEST assay). Cultured CD4+ T cells had their DNA profiled by the Oncomine TCR Beta short-read assay. TCRdb processed the PCR reads anew with MiXCR; each CDR3 protein has one entry. The sample has approximately 11,000 distinct CDR3 sequences, roughly 60% seen once. Material: CD4+ T cells from blood, cultured in vitro. Receptors originate from a human donor who had recovered from COVID-19.

Here the CDR3 reads CASSRTGATTGELFF. DNA for the CDR3: TGTGCCAGCAGTCGAACAGGGGCGACCACCGGGGAGCTGTTTTTT. The chain employs TRBV6-1 and TRBJ2-2; 7 nucleotides align to TRBD1. The V and J ends lost 5 bases and 4 bases, in that order; junction bases with no gene match: 7. The CDR3 has 15 amino acids. The germline gives CDR1 MNHNS, CDR2 SASEGT.

A few counts support this clonotype. The chain links TRBV28 to TRBJ1-6, with a tentative D call TRBD1 (6 bases). CDR3 length: 13 residues. Germline V CDR1 and CDR2: MDHEN, SYDVKM. Trimming removed 8 bases at V and 7 bases at J, with 12 bases between. DNA for the CDR3: TGTGCCAGCCTAGACAGGTGGAATTCACCCCTCCACTTT. This translates into CASLDRWNSPLHF.

Sample share makes this clonotype medium-sized. This chain links TRBV28 with TRBJ1-5; D is ambiguous. Germline CDR1 is MDHEN and CDR2 is SYDVKM. The V gene lost 4 bases and the J gene lost 4 bases, with 8 bases spanning the gap. The CDR3 is 13 residues long. This CDR3 is CASSWVGNQPQHF. The CDR3 nucleotides read TGTGCCAGCAGTTGGGTCGGTAATCAGCCCCAGCATTTT.

This sequence joins TRBV20-1 and TRBJ1-2; 7 bases fit TRBD1. The V segment lost 3 bases and the J segment 6 bases; nucleotides outside the gene matches: 1. Looked up from germline, CDR1 is DFQATT and CDR2 is SNEGSKA (reference sequence). CDR3 length: 11 amino acids. DNA for the CDR3: TGCAGTGCTAGCAGGGGGGATGGCTACACCTTC. Protein: CSASRGDGYTF.

This chain connects TRBV20-1 to TRBJ1-2; TRBD1 matches at 7 bases. In germline, CDR1 is DFQATT, CDR2 SNEGSKA (reference sequence). The V segment lost 3 bases and the J segment 8 bases; nucleotides outside the gene matches: 12. This CDR3 contains 14 residues. CDR3 nucleotide sequence: TGCAGTGCTAGGGGGAGACAGGGCACATGGGGCTACACCTTC. Its protein is CSARGRQGTWGYTF.